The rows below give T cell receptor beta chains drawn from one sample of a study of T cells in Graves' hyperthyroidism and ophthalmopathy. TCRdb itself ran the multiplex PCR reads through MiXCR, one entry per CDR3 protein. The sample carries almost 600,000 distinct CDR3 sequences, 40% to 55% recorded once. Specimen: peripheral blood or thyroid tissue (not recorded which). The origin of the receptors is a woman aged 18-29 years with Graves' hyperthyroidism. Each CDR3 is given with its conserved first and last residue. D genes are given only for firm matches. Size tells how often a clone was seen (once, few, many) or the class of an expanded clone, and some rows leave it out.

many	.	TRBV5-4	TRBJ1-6	TGTGCCAGCAGACTGGGAGAGGCGGCTAATTCACCCCTCCACTTT	CASRLGEAANSPLHF
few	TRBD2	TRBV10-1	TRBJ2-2	TGCGCCAGCACGCCTAGCGGGATGACCGGGGAGCTGTTTTTT	CASTPSGMTGELFF
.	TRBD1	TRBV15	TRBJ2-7	TGTGCCACCAGCAGAGTCCGGACAGGGGGCAACGAGCAGTACTTC	CATSRVRTGGNEQYF
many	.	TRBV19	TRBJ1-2	TGTGCCAGTAGTGGGGGACATCAGAACTATGGCTACACCTTC	CASSGGHQNYGYTF
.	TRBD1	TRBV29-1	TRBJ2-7	TGCAGCCTCGGGACAGGGGGCAGGGACGAGCAGTACTTC	CSLGTGGRDEQYF
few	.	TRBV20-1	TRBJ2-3	TGCAGTGCTAGAAACACAGATACGCAGTATTTT	CSARNTDTQYF
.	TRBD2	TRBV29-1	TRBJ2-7	TGCAGCCCCCCGGCTAGCGGGAGTCCCACCTACGAGCAGTACTTC	CSPPASGSPTYEQYF
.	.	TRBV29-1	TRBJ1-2	TGCAGCGTTGAAGATGGGGTACAGGGTCCTGGCTACACCTTC	CSVEDGVQGPGYTF
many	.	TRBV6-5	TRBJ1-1	TGTGCCAGCAGTTACGGGGGGGCAGGCACTGAAGCTTTCTTT	CASSYGGAGTEAFF
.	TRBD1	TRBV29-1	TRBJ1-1	TGCAGCGGGGAGGGGGCCAGCAACACTGAAGCTTTCTTT	CSGEGASNTEAFF
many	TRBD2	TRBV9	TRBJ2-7	TGTGCCAGCGGGGGACTAGCGGGAGACATCTACGAGCAGTACTTC	CASGGLAGDIYEQYF
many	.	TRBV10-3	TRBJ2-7	TGTGCCATCAGTGGGGGTGGCGGTACAACCACCTACGAGCAGTACTTC	CAISGGGGTTTYEQYF
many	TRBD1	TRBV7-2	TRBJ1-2	TGTGCCAGCAGCCAACAGGGGGCCATTGGCTACACCTTC	CASSQQGAIGYTF
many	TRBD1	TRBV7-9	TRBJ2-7	TGTGCCAGCAGCCCCCAGGGACAGCACTACGAGCAGTACTTC	CASSPQGQHYEQYF
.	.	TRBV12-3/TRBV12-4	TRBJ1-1	TGTGCCAGCAGGTCAGCGGGGGACACTGAAGCTTTCTTT	CASRSAGDTEAFF
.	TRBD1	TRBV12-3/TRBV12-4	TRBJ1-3	TGTGCCGTGAAGGACAGGGTGTTATCTGGAAACACCATATATTTT	CAVKDRVLSGNTIYF
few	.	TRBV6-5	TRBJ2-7	TGTGCCAGCAGTTACTCGGCGATTCCCACCTACGAGCAGTACTTC	CASSYSAIPTYEQYF
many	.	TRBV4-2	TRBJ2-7	TGTGCCAGCAGCCAAGAAGTACAGGGTCGGTACGAGCAGTACTTC	CASSQEVQGRYEQYF
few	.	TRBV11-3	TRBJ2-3	TGTGCCAGCAGCTTAGTCCGTACAGATACGCAGTATTTT	CASSLVRTDTQYF
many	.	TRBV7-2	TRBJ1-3	TGTGCCAGCAGCTCCGGGCTGAGCTCTGGAAACACCATATATTTT	CASSSGLSSGNTIYF
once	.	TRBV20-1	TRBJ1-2	TGCAGTGCTAAAGGGACGGAGGCTTACACCTTC	CSAKGTEAYTF
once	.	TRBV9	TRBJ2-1	TGTGCCAGCAGCGTAGGCGGCAGTGACAATGAGCAGTTCTTC	CASSVGGSDNEQFF
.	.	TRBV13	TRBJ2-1	TGTGCCAGCATTCGGGGGAGTCGGAATGAGCAGTTCTTC	CASIRGSRNEQFF
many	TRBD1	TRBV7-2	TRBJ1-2	TGTGCCAGCAGCTTAGGTGGGGACAGCTATGGCTACACCTTC	CASSLGGDSYGYTF
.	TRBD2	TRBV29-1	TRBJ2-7	TGCAGCAGTTACCTACCGGCGGGAGGGCACCCCTACGAGCAGTACTTC	CSSYLPAGGHPYEQYF
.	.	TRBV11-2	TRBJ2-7	TGTGCCAGCAGCCCAGGGACGTTGAACGGAGCCTACGAGCAGTACTTC	CASSPGTLNGAYEQYF